The 22 T cell receptor beta chains below all came from one sample that was sequenced in a study of monozygotic twins with inflammatory bowel disease. Each CDR3 protein gets one entry in TCRdb, which reprocessed the 5' RACE reads and gives no DNA. The sample totals roughly 100,000 distinct CDR3 sequences. The sample comprised blood. Source of these receptors: a human donor with ulcerative colitis or Crohn's disease, or a healthy co-twin of an affected twin (not recorded which).

This rearrangement joins TRBV7-2 to TRBJ2-5; lacking DNA, the TRBD1 call made by TCRdb goes unchecked. The CDR3 extends over 14 amino acids. Per germline, CDR1 SGHTA and CDR2 FQGNSA. The CDR3 spells CASSQDRGWKTQYF.

This chain connects TRBV5-1 to TRBJ2-1; TCRdb's D gene call, TRBD2, goes unchecked for lack of DNA. The V gene's germline CDR1 is SGHRS and CDR2 YFSETQ. The CDR3 is made up of 13 amino acids. CDR3 sequence: CASRWEMGNEQFF.

This chain uses TRBV29-1 with TRBJ2-6. In germline, CDR1 is SQVTM, CDR2 ANQGSEA. The CDR3 sequence is 16 residues long. CDR3 sequence: CSVEDLQESGANVLTF. The entire variable domain, with the rest obtained from reference TRBV29-1 and TRBJ2-6, is as follows: SAVISQKPSRDICQRGTSLTIQCQVDSQVTMMFWYRQQPGQSLTLIATANQGSEATYESGFVIDKFPISRPNLTFSTLTVSNMSPEDSSIYLCSVEDLQESGANVLTFGAGSRLTVL.

This chain connects TRBV4-3 to TRBJ2-3; TCRdb returns TRBD2, unconfirmable since there is no DNA. The CDR3 is made up of 18 amino acids. The germline V gene has CDR1 LGHNA and CDR2 YSLEER. The CDR3: CASSQDRRRGVSPDTQYF.

The chain joins TRBV6-1 to TRBJ2-7. The length of the CDR3 is 14 residues. The germline gives CDR1 MNHNS, CDR2 SASEGT. The CDR3 protein is CASKLDPEPYEQYF.

V gene TRBV19 combines with J gene TRBJ2-3; TCRdb calls TRBD1, which cannot be checked without DNA. CDR1 is LNHDA, CDR2 SQIVND, per germline (reference sequence). The CDR3 has 14 residues. The CDR3 loop is CASRDRATGDTQYF.

This chain connects TRBV25-1 to TRBJ2-7; the TCRdb D gene call, TRBD1, has no DNA to confirm it. This CDR3 region has 16 residues. The V gene's germline CDR1 is MGHDK and CDR2 SYGVNS. The CDR3 loop reads CASSDGLQGTTYEQYF.

The V gene is TRBV5-1, the J gene TRBJ2-5. This CDR3 spans 15 amino acids. CDR1 and CDR2 (germline): SGHRS, YFSETQ. The CDR3 loop is CASSFFTPMIETQYF.

This rearrangement joins TRBV7-2 to TRBJ2-3; TCRdb returns TRBD1, unconfirmable since there is no DNA. Germline V gene lookup returns CDR1 SGHTA and CDR2 FQGNSA. This CDR3 region has 16 residues. The CDR3 protein is CASSPTGTGTTDTQYF.

This chain uses TRBV5-1 with TRBJ2-7; the TCRdb D gene call, TRBD1, has no DNA to confirm it. The CDR3 loop spans 13 amino acids. Germline V gene data show CDR1 as SGHRS and CDR2 as YFSETQ. The CDR3: CASSSRTAYEQYF.

The chain carries TRBV29-1 and TRBJ2-1. CDR3 length: 14 amino acids. The germline V gene encodes CDR1 SQVTM and CDR2 ANQGSEA. CDR3 in amino acids: CSVHTGSSYNEQFF.

This sequence joins TRBV6-5 and TRBJ1-1. Germline V gene sequence: CDR1 MNHEY, CDR2 SVGAGI. The CDR3 loop spans 12 amino acids. The CDR3 loop is CASSRENTEAFF.

The chain joins TRBV3-1 to TRBJ2-7; TCRdb indicates TRBD1, and absent DNA this call remains unverified. Germline assignment: CDR1 LGHDT and CDR2 YNNKEL (reference sequence). CDR3 length: 12 residues. The CDR3 protein is CASQTGGNEQYF.

The chain links TRBV18 to TRBJ2-1; TCRdb's assignment of TRBD2 cannot be checked, as there is no DNA. From germline, CDR1 is KGHSH and CDR2 LQKENI. The CDR3 extends over 20 amino acids. CDR3 sequence reads: CASSLPLAGGSILYYNEQFF.

The CDR3 region is CASSRQRVGEQYF. The chain carries TRBV27 and TRBJ2-7; TCRdb's D call of TRBD1 is untestable without DNA. Germline V gene data show CDR1 as MNHEY and CDR2 as SMNVEV (reference sequence). CDR3 length equals 13 residues.

The CDR3 sequence: CSVEDNEVVDQETQYF. V gene TRBV29-1 combines with J gene TRBJ2-5. The CDR3 extends over 16 amino acids. CDR1 and CDR2 from the germline V gene are SQVTM and ANQGSEA. Combining the CDR3 with reference TRBV29-1 and TRBJ2-5 gives the whole variable domain SAVISQKPSRDICQRGTSLTIQCQVDSQVTMMFWYRQQPGQSLTLIATANQGSEATYESGFVIDKFPISRPNLTFSTLTVSNMSPEDSSIYLCSVEDNEVVDQETQYFGPGTRLLVL.

The V and J genes are TRBV20-1 and TRBJ1-1; TCRdb calls TRBD1, which cannot be checked without DNA. Germline values: CDR1 DFQATT, CDR2 SNEGSKA (reference sequence). CDR3 length equals 14 residues. CDR3 in amino acids: CSAPGQGMNTEAFF.

The chain employs TRBV5-1 and TRBJ2-7; the D call of TRBD1 rests on TCRdb alone, since no DNA is present to check it. CDR3 size: 14 residues. Germline values: CDR1 SGHRS, CDR2 YFSETQ. The chain's CDR3 is CASSVGTDSYEQYF.

V is TRBV20-1 and J is TRBJ2-5; the TCRdb D gene call, TRBD1, has no DNA to confirm it. CDR3 length equals 14 residues. Looked up from germline, CDR1 is DFQATT and CDR2 is SNEGSKA (reference sequence). The CDR3 protein is CSARDSLGGETQYF.

The rearrangement joins TRBV5-1 to TRBJ1-1. Germline CDR1 SGHRS, CDR2 YFSETQ. CDR3 length: 15 amino acids. The CDR3 loop reads CASSLGFAGNTEAFF.

The V gene is TRBV12-3 or TRBV12-4, the J gene TRBJ2-3; without DNA, the TCRdb call of TRBD1 cannot be checked. This CDR3 region has 16 residues. The CDR3 sequence is CASSLGTPKITDTQYF.

V and J are TRBV5-1 and TRBJ2-1; no DNA is available, so the TRBD2 call from TCRdb remains unchecked. The V gene's germline CDR1 is SGHRS and CDR2 YFSETQ. The CDR3 has 13 amino acids. The CDR3: CASSASGNYEQFF.